Listed below are T cell receptor beta chains from one sample, sequenced in a study of blood T cell repertoires in COVID-19. TCRdb's copy holds only in-frame clones and misses some; the assay was immunoSEQ multiplex PCR. The table includes roughly 200,000 clones, 81% detected once. The specimen sequenced was peripheral blood. The receptors derive from a woman over 75 with acute or convalescent COVID-19. CDR3s include the opening cysteine and the closing phenylalanine or tryptophan. The D gene is left open where the match is weak.

V gene	D gene	CDR3 length	CDR3 protein
TRBV7-9	.	19	CASSLAEAYDDFSGNTIYF
TRBV7-9	.	16	CASSLVSGVPAGELFF
TRBV7-6	TRBD2	15	CASSQGLAGGREQFF
TRBV5-1	TRBD2	18	CASSLSGGALISTDTQYF
TRBV11-2	TRBD1	14	CASSLLQGDSPLHF
TRBV3-1/TRBV3-2	TRBD2	16	CASSQGSAGGLGEQYF
TRBV21-1	.	13	CASPHRGNQPQHF
TRBV11-2	.	14	CASSLGGSQGIYTF
TRBV6-6	.	18	CASSQTRFSGQGIEKLFF
TRBV6-5	TRBD2	13	CASGTSGGNEQFF
TRBV3-1/TRBV3-2	.	16	CASSQVFLYSDYGYTF
TRBV19	.	15	CASSRPRGGQETQYF
TRBV28	TRBD1	13	CASYPQGVDGYTF
TRBV30	TRBD1	14	CAWKGTGGNSPLHF
TRBV10-3	TRBD1	17	CAISESMGQGIDTEAFF
TRBV28	TRBD1	14	CASSFTDRVNGYTF
TRBV7-2	TRBD1	16	CASSLSGTGGWETQYF
TRBV5-6	TRBD1	15	CASSATDRANTEAFF
TRBV6-5	.	14	CASGQSGVNYGYTF
TRBV21-1	.	12	CAPAAPSNEQFF
TRBV10-3	.	16	CAIASRNTGENPEAFF
TRBV5-4	TRBD1	17	CASSLHRGTGVSQPQHF
TRBV7-2	TRBD1	15	CASSVVPGQGVEQFF
TRBV24-1	TRBD2	18	CATSDPRTSGSLTDTQYF
TRBV7-3	.	15	CASSLGASSGNTIYF
TRBV4-1	.	15	CASRRGGSSYNEQFF
TRBV19	.	15	CASSQSLRGTGELFF
TRBV5-1	TRBD1	14	CASCSGTGDDEQYF
TRBV7-3	TRBD2	16	CASSSQLAGGMDEQFF
TRBV7-6	.	15	CASSLAVEGAGELFF
TRBV20-1	.	14	CSASPDLSGYGYTF
TRBV12-2	.	18	CASRLGGTGITFNQPQHF
TRBV5-1	TRBD1	13	CASSLAQGTEAFF
TRBV19	TRBD2	15	CASSISQGGRYEQYF
TRBV3-1/TRBV3-2	.	14	CASSQEGRGGEQYF
TRBV7-9	TRBD2	16	CASSLGLAGGVETQYF
TRBV5-4	TRBD1	15	CASSRDSLSTDTQYF
TRBV29-1	.	12	CSVDVGGHGYTF
TRBV19	.	14	CASSRRDSNQPQHF
TRBV28	TRBD2	15	CASSGVAGISYEQYF
TRBV27	TRBD2	13	CASRLAGAYEQYF
TRBV19	TRBD1	15	CASSMTGGNQETQYF
TRBV11-2	.	15	CASSASTGQAYEQYF
TRBV30	.	13	CAWSVGTLYEQYF
TRBV15	TRBD1	16	CATSRDLGQANTEAFF
TRBV13	TRBD2	16	CASRRTSGGRVETQYF
TRBV9	TRBD2	18	CASSLGLAGGGATDTQYF
TRBV2	TRBD1	17	CAITDREGGGAFYEQYF
TRBV19	.	13	CASSIAGNQPQHF
TRBV4-1	.	16	CASSPQTRASGTEAFF